The 12 T cell receptor beta chains below come from one sample, sequenced in a study of blood T cells in healthy people across ages. Combining a sample-barcoded 5' primer with a J-beta primer mix, a second PCR ran for roughly 6 to 11 cycles. TCRdb used MiXCR to reprocess the 5' RACE reads, holding one entry per CDR3 protein. The sample lists over a million distinct CDR3 sequences, 59% occurring once. Material for sequencing was blood. These receptors were obtained from a man aged 18-30 years in good health.

The table lists this clonotype with a count of one. The chain carries TRBV7-2 and TRBJ1-1; D gene uncertain. V gave up 0 bases and J gave up 1 base, with 6 bases separating them. Germline loops: CDR1 SGHTA, CDR2 FQGNSA. This CDR3 has 14 amino acids. For the CDR3, the DNA is TGTGCCAGCAGCTTAGCGGCCCCGAACACTGAAGCTTTCTTT. Translated: CASSLAAPNTEAFF. Full variable domain (outside the CDR3, taken from reference TRBV7-2 and TRBJ1-1): GAGVSQSPSNKVTEKGKDVELRCDPISGHTALYWYRQSLGQGLEFLIYFQGNSAPDKSGLPSDRFSAERTGGSVSTLTIQRTQQEDSAVYLCASSLAAPNTEAFFGQGTRLTVV.

The chain couples TRBV7-2 to TRBJ2-7, with D possibly being TRBD1 (6 bases). V lost 3 bases, J lost 4 bases, and 22 bases lay in between. Germline V gene lookup returns CDR1 SGHTA and CDR2 FQGNSA. The CDR3 is 17 amino acids. DNA of the CDR3: TGTGCCAGCAGCTTTCTGGGCAACGGACAGACCTTATACGAGCAGTACTTC. This encodes CASSFLGNGQTLYEQYF.

This sequence joins TRBV4-1 and TRBJ2-1; D tentatively reads TRBD1 or TRBD2 (5 bases each). The CDR3 is 16 amino acids. Deletions cut 0 bases from V and 2 bases from J, with 11 bases between. Germline V gene lookup returns CDR1 MGHRA and CDR2 YSYEKL. CDR3 sequence (DNA): TGCGCCAGCAGCCAAGATCCGGGACCCACCTACAATGAGCAGTTCTTC. This translates into CASSQDPGPTYNEQFF.

The V call is TRBV4-1, the J call TRBJ2-5; D not resolved. The CDR3 sequence is 16 residues long. V shed 4 bases and J shed 5 bases, with 20 bases lying between them. Germline CDR1 is MGHRA and CDR2 is YSYEKL. CDR3 coding DNA: TGCGCCAGCAGCCCCTCGTTTCAAGAGGCCTACGAGACCCAGTACTTC. Translation: CASSPSFQEAYETQYF.

This clonotype was picked up one time. The chain combines TRBV3-1 with TRBJ2-1; TRBD2 aligns across 10 bases. The germline V gene has CDR1 LGHDT and CDR2 YNNKEL (reference sequence). J lost 6 bases, V lost 5 bases, and 7 bases had no gene match. The CDR3 is made up of 15 amino acids. The chain's CDR3 is CASSNLAGEGNEQFF. DNA of the CDR3: TGTGCCAGCAGCAATCTAGCGGGAGAAGGCAATGAGCAGTTCTTC.

The chain combines TRBV4-1 with TRBJ2-7, with 9 positions matching TRBD2. CDR1 and CDR2 from the germline V gene are MGHRA and YSYEKL. This CDR3 region has 16 residues. The V gene end was trimmed by 0 bases and the J gene end by 5 bases; junction bases not matched to a gene: 8. The CDR3 DNA is TGCGCCAGCAGCCAAGAACCAGGGACTAGCAAGGACGAGCAGTACTTC. Protein: CASSQEPGTSKDEQYF.

This clonotype was recorded a few times. V usage is TRBV4-2 and J usage is TRBJ1-2, with D possibly matching TRBD1 (6 bases). The germline gives CDR1 LGHNA, CDR2 YNFKEQ. There are 14 residues in the CDR3. V was pared by 0 bases and J by 4 bases, with 9 bases between. CDR3 region: CASSQDRQVYGYTF. The CDR3 coding sequence is TGTGCCAGCAGCCAAGATCGACAGGTCTATGGCTACACCTTC.

The gene calls are TRBV20-1 and TRBJ2-3; 8 bases fit TRBD2. V was pared by 6 bases and J by 2 bases, with 10 bases of the junction left unmatched. The germline V gene encodes CDR1 DFQATT and CDR2 SNEGSKA (reference sequence). The CDR3 runs to 15 residues. CDR3 region: CSALSGGTDTDTQYF. CDR3 DNA sequence: TGCAGTGCCTTATCGGGGGGGACTGACACAGATACGCAGTATTTT.

This sequence joins TRBV7-2 and TRBJ2-3, with TRBD2 matching over 13 bases. V dropped 2 bases and J dropped 6; count of bases not matched to a gene: 11. Germline-derived CDR1 and CDR2 are SGHTA and FQGNSA. The CDR3 consists of 18 residues. This CDR3 reads CASSLLATSGRFGDTQYF. The CDR3 coding sequence is TGTGCCAGCAGCTTATTAGCGACTAGCGGGAGGTTTGGGGATACGCAGTATTTT.

In DNA form, the CDR3 reads TGTGCCAGCAGTTCCTCGACTAGGACTGTTCGGAATGAGCAGTTCTTC. Its translation: CASSSSTRTVRNEQFF. The chain joins TRBV28 to TRBJ2-1, with D possibly matching TRBD2 (6 bases). In germline, CDR1 is MDHEN, CDR2 SYDVKM. V lost 4 bases and J 7 bases, leaving 20 bases between the germline ends. The CDR3 totals 16 residues.

This rearrangement joins TRBV7-9 to TRBJ1-1; no reliable D call. The CDR3 is made up of 12 amino acids. Deletions cut 6 bases from V and 1 base from J, with 6 bases between. The germline V gene encodes CDR1 SEHNR and CDR2 FQNEAQ (reference sequence). DNA of the CDR3: TGTGCCAGCAGATCCCCGAACACTGAAGCTTTCTTT. It specifies CASRSPNTEAFF.

The rearrangement links TRBV29-1 to TRBJ2-1; no definite D call. Looked up from germline, CDR1 is SQVTM and CDR2 is ANQGSEA. Trimming stripped 3 bases from V and 12 bases from J, with 18 bases between. The CDR3 contains 13 residues. The CDR3 here is CSVEGSSVDGQFF. Written as DNA, the CDR3 is TGCAGCGTTGAGGGATCATCTGTCGATGGGCAGTTCTTC.